A single sample gave rise to the 12 T cell receptor beta chains below, sequenced in a study of human T cells and chemical hapten exposure. TCRdb ran MiXCR on the RACE reads and lists one entry per CDR3 protein. The sample holds about 77,000 distinct CDR3 sequences, around 9.4% seen once. Time point given: healthy volunteer bleed at 6 weeks. Total RNA was isolated from whole blood that had not been fractionated. Sequenced material: whole blood. The source of these receptors is a female donor in good health. Some clones in this sample may be carry-over from other donors' samples.

This clonotype was seen at least ten times. The chain has TRBV12-3 or TRBV12-4 and TRBJ1-3; D not certain. The CDR3 extends over 15 amino acids. V lost 3 bases and J lost 0, with 9 bases in between. For the CDR3, the DNA is TGTGCCAGCAGTTTGACGGAGAACTCTGGAAACACCATATATTTT. It codes for CASSLTENSGNTIYF.

The J gene is TRBJ1-3, the V gene TRBV7-2; a possible D gene is TRBD1 (5 bases). V was trimmed by 4 bases and J by 2 bases, leaving 12 bases between them. Looked up from germline, CDR1 is SGHTA and CDR2 is FQGNSA. This CDR3 region has 15 residues. The DNA for the CDR3 is TGTGCCAGCAGCTCTTCCCAGGGAGCTGGAAACACCATATATTTT. Translation: CASSSSQGAGNTIYF.

This clonotype was detected only a few times. The V gene is TRBV15, the J gene TRBJ2-7; no reliable D call. CDR3 length equals 15 residues. Per germline, CDR1 LNHNV and CDR2 YYDKDF (reference sequence). Trimming left V 0 bases short and J 3 bases short, with 12 bases between. The DNA of the CDR3 is TGTGCCACCAGCAGAGATTCGGGTAGATTCTACGAGCAGTACTTC. Translation: CATSRDSGRFYEQYF.

This clonotype has just a few counts. V gene TRBV5-1 combines with J gene TRBJ1-4; 7 nucleotides match TRBD1. V lost 4 bases, J lost 0 bases, and 6 bases stayed unmatched. Germline assignment: CDR1 SGHRS and CDR2 YFSETQ. CDR3 length: 16 amino acids. In DNA, the CDR3 is TGCGCCAGCAGCCTACCGGGACAGACAACTAATGAAAAACTGTTTTTT. This sequence encodes CASSLPGQTTNEKLFF.

The V gene is TRBV5-5, the J gene TRBJ2-3, with D unclear. Trimming stripped 0 bases from V and 6 bases from J, with 23 bases between. The CDR3 runs to 18 residues. Germline V gene sequence: CDR1 SGHKS, CDR2 YYEKEE (reference sequence). The CDR3 region has the DNA TGTGCCAGCAGCTTGGTGGTTGTGAGACCGAACCCGGCCGATACGCAGTATTTT. This translates into CASSLVVVRPNPADTQYF.

The chain employs TRBV10-3 and TRBJ2-5; D call uncertain. V was pared by 6 bases and J by 2 bases, with 10 bases between. The CDR3 loop spans 13 amino acids. Per the germline V gene, CDR1 is ENHRY and CDR2 is SYGVKD. CDR3 in DNA: TGTGCCATCAGCGCCCTGGGGCAAGAGACCCAGTACTTC. It specifies CAISALGQETQYF.

This clonotype was counted between two and nine times. The CDR3 reads CASSSKTGGDTEAFF. Written as DNA, the CDR3 is TGTGCCAGCTCATCTAAAACAGGGGGGGACACTGAAGCTTTCTTT. The chain joins TRBV18 to TRBJ1-1; 8 bases agree with TRBD1. CDR3 size: 15 residues. Germline CDR1 KGHSH, CDR2 LQKENI. V lost 5 bases, J lost 3 bases, and 8 bases stayed unmatched.

At least ten counts were recorded for this clonotype. The chain carries TRBV7-9 and TRBJ2-1, with 9 bases lining up with TRBD2. The J segment lost 4 bases and the V segment lost 5 bases, leaving 15 bases of the junction unmatched. Germline CDR1 is SEHNR and CDR2 is FQNEAQ (reference sequence). The CDR3 is 18 residues long. CDR3 amino acids: CASSPASGGGARYNEQFF. CDR3 bases: TGTGCCAGCAGCCCGGCTTCTGGCGGGGGGGCGCGATACAATGAGCAGTTCTTC.

This clonotype was counted a few times. The rearrangement uses TRBV6-5 and TRBJ1-6; no firm D call. CDR3 length equals 16 residues. Germline CDR1 reads MNHEY; CDR2 reads SVGAGI. The V end lost 0 bases, the J end lost 2 bases, and 8 bases lay between the germline ends. The CDR3 loop is CASSYSRLPYNSPLHF. The DNA for the CDR3 is TGTGCCAGCAGTTACTCTCGTCTTCCCTATAATTCACCCCTCCACTTT.

This chain connects TRBV12-3 or TRBV12-4 to TRBJ1-3; TRBD1 matches at 7 bases. The CDR3 length is 14 residues. The trim removed 4 bases at V and 3 bases at J, leaving 3 bases unmatched. CDR3 sequence: CASSSTGFGNTIYF. CDR3 sequence (DNA): TGTGCCAGCAGTTCGACAGGGTTTGGAAACACCATATATTTT.

V gene TRBV6-5 combines with J gene TRBJ1-6; the D gene is possibly TRBD1 (5 bases). Trimming took 2 bases from V and 2 from J, leaving 10 bases between them. Looked up from germline, CDR1 is MNHEY and CDR2 is SVGAGI. CDR3 size: 16 residues. CDR3 amino acids: CASSYQGWTYNSPLHF. The CDR3 bases are TGTGCCAGCAGTTACCAGGGATGGACCTATAATTCACCCCTCCACTTT.

The chain uses TRBV28 and TRBJ2-7; 12 nucleotides agree with TRBD1. V trimming: 6 bases; J trimming: 6 bases; junction bases outside the gene matches: 9. This CDR3 is 15 amino acids long. The germline V gene encodes CDR1 MDHEN and CDR2 SYDVKM. The CDR3 DNA is TGTGCCAGCAGCTCCCCGGGACAGGGGGCGCCCGAGCAGTACTTC. The encoded protein is CASSSPGQGAPEQYF.